This is a list of T cell receptor beta chains from one sample in a study. TCRdb recomputed calls from the 5' RACE reads with MiXCR, one row per CDR3 protein. The sample gives tens of thousands of distinct CDR3 sequences, roughly 28% of which show up once; about 2% is in the top ten. The sample consisted of naive CD4+ T cells sorted from blood. These receptors were obtained from a female donor with breast cancer. Each CDR3 is given with its conserved first and last residue. D genes are given only for firm matches. Size values are once, few and many counts, or a class for expanded clones, and some rows have none.

j_gene: TRBJ2-7
v_gene: TRBV6-5
d_gene: TRBD2
abundance: NA
CDR3aa: CASSPHIVGGAGEQYF
CDR3nt: TGTGCCAGCAGCCCCCATATAGTCGGGGGGGCCGGAGAGCAGTACTTC

j_gene: TRBJ2-1
v_gene: TRBV20-1
d_gene: TRBD2
abundance: few
CDR3aa: CSARRGVYNEQFF
CDR3nt: TGCAGTGCTAGGCGGGGGGTCTACAATGAGCAGTTCTTC

j_gene: TRBJ2-1
v_gene: TRBV3-1
d_gene: TRBD2
abundance: few
CDR3aa: CASSMGLGSYNEQFF
CDR3nt: TGTGCCAGCAGCATGGGACTAGGGAGCTACAATGAGCAGTTCTTC

j_gene: TRBJ2-7
v_gene: TRBV7-8
d_gene: NA
abundance: NA
CDR3aa: CASSPRDSDYEQYF
CDR3nt: TGTGCCAGCAGCCCGCGGGACAGCGATTACGAGCAGTACTTC

j_gene: TRBJ2-7
v_gene: TRBV12-3/TRBV12-4
d_gene: TRBD1
abundance: few
CDR3aa: CASSPRQGSSYEQYF
CDR3nt: TGTGCCAGCAGCCCTCGACAGGGCTCCTCCTACGAGCAGTACTTC

j_gene: TRBJ2-1
v_gene: TRBV5-4
d_gene: TRBD2
abundance: NA
CDR3aa: CASSSIEGLAGGRSYNEQFF
CDR3nt: TGTGCCAGCAGTTCCATTGAGGGACTAGCGGGGGGGCGCTCCTACAATGAGCAGTTCTTC

j_gene: TRBJ2-3
v_gene: TRBV7-2
d_gene: TRBD2
abundance: NA
CDR3aa: CASSLGLAGGPEDTQYF
CDR3nt: TGTGCCAGCAGCTTAGGGCTAGCGGGAGGGCCAGAAGATACGCAGTATTTT

j_gene: TRBJ2-3
v_gene: TRBV20-1
d_gene: NA
abundance: NA
CDR3aa: CSARDAVGTDTQYF
CDR3nt: TGCAGTGCTAGAGATGCGGTAGGCACAGATACGCAGTATTTT

j_gene: TRBJ2-3
v_gene: TRBV5-1
d_gene: TRBD2
abundance: NA
CDR3aa: CASSWGGTDTQYF
CDR3nt: TGCGCCAGCAGCTGGGGGGGGACAGATACGCAGTATTTT

j_gene: TRBJ1-1
v_gene: TRBV15
d_gene: NA
abundance: NA
CDR3aa: CATSRNRIRVTEAFF
CDR3nt: TGTGCCACCAGCAGAAATAGGATCAGGGTGACTGAAGCTTTCTTT

j_gene: TRBJ1-2
v_gene: TRBV20-1
d_gene: NA
abundance: NA
CDR3aa: CSARDLSWTATNYGYTF
CDR3nt: TGCAGTGCTAGAGATCTCTCATGGACAGCTACTAACTATGGCTACACCTTC

j_gene: TRBJ2-5
v_gene: TRBV7-2
d_gene: NA
abundance: NA
CDR3aa: CASSPQGKETQYF
CDR3nt: TGTGCCAGCAGCCCACAGGGTAAAGAGACCCAGTACTTC

j_gene: TRBJ2-7
v_gene: TRBV4-2
d_gene: NA
abundance: once
CDR3aa: CASSPAAGAYEQYF
CDR3nt: TGTGCCAGCAGCCCCGCGGCAGGTGCCTACGAGCAGTACTTC

j_gene: TRBJ2-3
v_gene: TRBV20-1
d_gene: TRBD2
abundance: few
CDR3aa: CSARLAGGLSTDTQYF
CDR3nt: TGCAGTGCTAGACTAGCGGGGGGTTTAAGCACAGATACGCAGTATTTT

j_gene: TRBJ2-7
v_gene: TRBV6-2/TRBV6-3
d_gene: TRBD2
abundance: NA
CDR3aa: CASRRTSGRLRQQYF
CDR3nt: TGTGCCAGCAGGAGGACTAGCGGGAGACTCCGTCAGCAGTACTTC

j_gene: TRBJ1-3
v_gene: TRBV20-1
d_gene: NA
abundance: NA
CDR3aa: CSARSPQDRISGNTIYF
CDR3nt: TGCAGTGCTAGATCGCCTCAAGATAGGATCTCTGGAAACACCATATATTTT

j_gene: TRBJ1-6
v_gene: TRBV3-1
d_gene: NA
abundance: NA
CDR3aa: CASSQGSAGDSPLHF
CDR3nt: TGTGCCAGCAGCCAAGGTTCAGCCGGGGATTCACCCCTCCACTTT

j_gene: TRBJ2-3
v_gene: TRBV10-3
d_gene: NA
abundance: NA
CDR3aa: CAISELTMTDTQYF
CDR3nt: TGTGCCATCAGTGAGTTGACTATGACAGATACGCAGTATTTT

j_gene: TRBJ2-1
v_gene: TRBV7-2
d_gene: TRBD2
abundance: few
CDR3aa: CASTGLAGTYNEQFF
CDR3nt: TGTGCCAGCACCGGACTAGCGGGGACCTACAATGAGCAGTTCTTC

j_gene: TRBJ1-6
v_gene: TRBV7-2
d_gene: NA
abundance: few
CDR3aa: CASSLGGRGIHNSPLHF
CDR3nt: TGTGCCAGCAGCTTAGGGGGCAGGGGTATCCATAATTCACCCCTCCACTTT

j_gene: TRBJ2-5
v_gene: TRBV28
d_gene: NA
abundance: few
CDR3aa: CASSSPLEVPSETQYF
CDR3nt: TGTGCCAGCAGTTCCCCCCTTGAAGTCCCCTCGGAGACCCAGTACTTC

j_gene: TRBJ1-3
v_gene: TRBV7-2
d_gene: TRBD1
abundance: once
CDR3aa: CASSFGTVSGNTIYF
CDR3nt: TGTGCCAGCAGCTTCGGGACAGTCTCTGGAAACACCATATATTTT

j_gene: TRBJ2-2
v_gene: TRBV5-4
d_gene: NA
abundance: NA
CDR3aa: CTSSLGQGNGELFF
CDR3nt: TGTACCAGCAGCTTGGGGCAGGGCAACGGGGAGCTGTTTTTT

j_gene: TRBJ2-1
v_gene: TRBV11-2
d_gene: NA
abundance: few
CDR3aa: CASSSRLGYNEQFF
CDR3nt: TGTGCCAGCAGCTCGAGACTAGGCTACAATGAGCAGTTCTTC

j_gene: TRBJ2-1
v_gene: TRBV9
d_gene: NA
abundance: few
CDR3aa: CASSVGPNTAHEQFF
CDR3nt: TGTGCCAGCAGCGTAGGTCCAAATACCGCCCATGAGCAGTTCTTC

j_gene: TRBJ2-7
v_gene: TRBV6-6
d_gene: TRBD1
abundance: NA
CDR3aa: CASSYSIVAGGMNEQYF
CDR3nt: TGTGCCAGCAGTTACTCGATCGTGGCAGGGGGCATGAACGAGCAGTACTTC

j_gene: TRBJ1-1
v_gene: TRBV5-1
d_gene: NA
abundance: NA
CDR3aa: CASSPATARATEASF
CDR3nt: TGCGCCAGCAGCCCGGCTACGGCCCGAGCCACTGAAGCTTCCTTT

j_gene: TRBJ2-1
v_gene: TRBV4-1
d_gene: NA
abundance: NA
CDR3aa: CASSLADLNEQFF
CDR3nt: TGCGCCAGCAGTTTAGCGGACCTCAATGAGCAGTTCTTC

j_gene: TRBJ1-5
v_gene: TRBV12-3/TRBV12-4
d_gene: TRBD1
abundance: few
CDR3aa: CASRAGTGYQPQHF
CDR3nt: TGTGCCAGCAGGGCCGGGACAGGGTATCAGCCCCAGCATTTT

j_gene: TRBJ2-7
v_gene: TRBV25-1
d_gene: TRBD2
abundance: NA
CDR3aa: CASTSGTSGVYEQYF
CDR3nt: TGTGCCAGCACCTCCGGGACTAGCGGGGTGTACGAGCAGTACTTC

j_gene: TRBJ1-1
v_gene: TRBV6-5
d_gene: NA
abundance: NA
CDR3aa: CASRYLTTGTNTEAFF
CDR3nt: TGTGCCAGCAGATATCTCACGACGGGCACGAACACTGAAGCTTTCTTT

j_gene: TRBJ2-5
v_gene: TRBV4-1
d_gene: NA
abundance: NA
CDR3aa: CASSPPDAGSRETQYF
CDR3nt: TGCGCCAGCAGCCCGCCCGATGCCGGGAGTCGAGAGACCCAGTACTTC

j_gene: TRBJ2-1
v_gene: TRBV3-1
d_gene: TRBD2
abundance: few
CDR3aa: CASSPTTSGRYNNEQFF
CDR3nt: TGTGCCAGCAGCCCAACGACTAGCGGGAGGTATAACAATGAGCAGTTCTTC

j_gene: TRBJ2-1
v_gene: TRBV2
d_gene: TRBD2
abundance: many
CDR3aa: CASISGTSNEQFF
CDR3nt: TGTGCCAGCATTTCCGGGACTAGCAATGAGCAGTTCTTC

j_gene: TRBJ1-1
v_gene: TRBV5-1
d_gene: NA
abundance: NA
CDR3aa: CASSETSNTGAFF
CDR3nt: TGCGCCAGCAGCGAGACCTCGAACACTGGAGCTTTCTTT

j_gene: TRBJ1-5
v_gene: TRBV5-4
d_gene: NA
abundance: NA
CDR3aa: CASSSEPRGKPQHF
CDR3nt: TGTGCCAGCAGCTCGGAGCCACGGGGGAAGCCCCAGCATTTT

j_gene: TRBJ2-5
v_gene: TRBV12-3/TRBV12-4
d_gene: TRBD2
abundance: few
CDR3aa: CASSATSGVAQYF
CDR3nt: TGTGCCAGCAGTGCGACTAGCGGGGTCGCCCAGTACTTC

j_gene: TRBJ2-1
v_gene: TRBV5-1
d_gene: NA
abundance: few
CDR3aa: CASSLLDSQQFF
CDR3nt: TGCGCCAGCAGCTTGTTGGACAGCCAGCAGTTCTTC

j_gene: TRBJ2-7
v_gene: TRBV7-9
d_gene: TRBD1
abundance: once
CDR3aa: CASSVGTGNYEQYF
CDR3nt: TGTGCCAGCAGCGTAGGGACAGGGAACTACGAGCAGTACTTC

j_gene: TRBJ1-1
v_gene: TRBV5-1
d_gene: NA
abundance: NA
CDR3aa: CASSFLTLTSMNTEAFF
CDR3nt: TGCGCCAGCAGCTTCTTAACATTGACATCCATGAACACTGAAGCTTTCTTT

j_gene: TRBJ1-2
v_gene: TRBV5-1
d_gene: NA
abundance: NA
CDR3aa: CASSSRDSVYGYTF
CDR3nt: TGCGCCAGCAGCTCGCGGGACTCCGTCTATGGCTACACCTTC

j_gene: TRBJ1-6
v_gene: TRBV9
d_gene: NA
abundance: NA
CDR3aa: CASSVAPNNSPLHF
CDR3nt: TGTGCCAGCAGCGTAGCACCGAATAATTCACCCCTCCACTTT

j_gene: TRBJ1-2
v_gene: TRBV5-1
d_gene: NA
abundance: NA
CDR3aa: CASSRGDYGYTF
CDR3nt: TGCGCCAGCAGCAGGGGGGACTATGGCTACACCTTC

j_gene: TRBJ1-1
v_gene: TRBV12-3/TRBV12-4
d_gene: NA
abundance: NA
CDR3aa: CASSLDSEAFF
CDR3nt: TGTGCCAGCAGTTTGGACAGCGAAGCTTTCTTT

j_gene: TRBJ2-7
v_gene: TRBV7-9
d_gene: NA
abundance: few
CDR3aa: CASSSPLGRTYEQYF
CDR3nt: TGTGCCAGCAGCTCTCCCCTTGGACGGACCTACGAGCAGTACTTC

j_gene: TRBJ1-1
v_gene: TRBV11-2
d_gene: NA
abundance: NA
CDR3aa: CASSSTEAFF
CDR3nt: TGTGCCAGCAGCTCAACTGAAGCTTTCTTT

j_gene: TRBJ1-1
v_gene: TRBV3-1
d_gene: NA
abundance: once
CDR3aa: CASSQESGNTEAFF
CDR3nt: TGTGCCAGCAGCCAAGAAAGTGGGAACACTGAAGCTTTCTTT

j_gene: TRBJ2-1
v_gene: TRBV6-5
d_gene: TRBD1
abundance: many
CDR3aa: CASRYQTGDEQFF
CDR3nt: TGTGCCAGCAGATACCAGACAGGGGATGAGCAGTTCTTC

j_gene: TRBJ2-7
v_gene: TRBV25-1
d_gene: TRBD1
abundance: NA
CDR3aa: CASSEYRTGAEEQYF
CDR3nt: TGTGCCAGCAGTGAATACAGGACAGGGGCTGAAGAGCAGTACTTC

j_gene: TRBJ2-4
v_gene: TRBV5-1
d_gene: TRBD2
abundance: NA
CDR3aa: CASSKTSGNAKNIQYF
CDR3nt: TGCGCCAGCAGCAAGACTAGCGGGAATGCCAAAAACATTCAGTACTTC

j_gene: TRBJ2-7
v_gene: TRBV4-1
d_gene: NA
abundance: medium-sized
CDR3aa: CASSADFYEQYF
CDR3nt: TGCGCCAGCAGCGCGGACTTCTACGAGCAGTACTTC

j_gene: TRBJ1-1
v_gene: TRBV20-1
d_gene: TRBD1
abundance: NA
CDR3aa: CSARIFGQGPNTEAFF
CDR3nt: TGCAGTGCTAGAATTTTCGGACAGGGACCTAACACTGAAGCTTTCTTT

j_gene: TRBJ2-7
v_gene: TRBV5-1
d_gene: NA
abundance: few
CDR3aa: CASSQDPGTYEQYF
CDR3nt: TGCGCCAGCAGCCAAGACCCCGGAACCTACGAGCAGTACTTC

j_gene: TRBJ2-5
v_gene: TRBV9
d_gene: NA
abundance: few
CDR3aa: CASSGDVETQYF
CDR3nt: TGTGCCAGCAGCGGTGACGTGGAGACCCAGTACTTC

j_gene: TRBJ2-5
v_gene: TRBV7-9
d_gene: TRBD1
abundance: few
CDR3aa: CASRMTGKETQYF
CDR3nt: TGTGCCAGCAGGATGACAGGGAAAGAGACCCAGTACTTC

j_gene: TRBJ1-4
v_gene: TRBV5-1
d_gene: NA
abundance: NA
CDR3aa: CASSLGVQAGRSAGQKLFF
CDR3nt: TGCGCCAGCAGCTTGGGCGTCCAGGCCGGTAGGTCGGCTGGTCAAAAACTGTTTTTT

j_gene: TRBJ2-3
v_gene: TRBV7-3
d_gene: NA
abundance: few
CDR3aa: CASSLGTGTDTQYF
CDR3nt: TGTGCCAGCAGCCTCGGGACTGGCACAGATACGCAGTATTTT

j_gene: TRBJ2-7
v_gene: TRBV13
d_gene: NA
abundance: few
CDR3aa: CASSWTTRMGSFSEQYF
CDR3nt: TGTGCCAGCAGCTGGACTACCCGGATGGGCTCTTTCTCCGAGCAGTACTTC

j_gene: TRBJ2-7
v_gene: TRBV7-2
d_gene: NA
abundance: NA
CDR3aa: CAGSLEGDSSYEQYF
CDR3nt: TGTGCCGGCAGCTTAGAAGGGGATTCTTCCTACGAGCAGTACTTC